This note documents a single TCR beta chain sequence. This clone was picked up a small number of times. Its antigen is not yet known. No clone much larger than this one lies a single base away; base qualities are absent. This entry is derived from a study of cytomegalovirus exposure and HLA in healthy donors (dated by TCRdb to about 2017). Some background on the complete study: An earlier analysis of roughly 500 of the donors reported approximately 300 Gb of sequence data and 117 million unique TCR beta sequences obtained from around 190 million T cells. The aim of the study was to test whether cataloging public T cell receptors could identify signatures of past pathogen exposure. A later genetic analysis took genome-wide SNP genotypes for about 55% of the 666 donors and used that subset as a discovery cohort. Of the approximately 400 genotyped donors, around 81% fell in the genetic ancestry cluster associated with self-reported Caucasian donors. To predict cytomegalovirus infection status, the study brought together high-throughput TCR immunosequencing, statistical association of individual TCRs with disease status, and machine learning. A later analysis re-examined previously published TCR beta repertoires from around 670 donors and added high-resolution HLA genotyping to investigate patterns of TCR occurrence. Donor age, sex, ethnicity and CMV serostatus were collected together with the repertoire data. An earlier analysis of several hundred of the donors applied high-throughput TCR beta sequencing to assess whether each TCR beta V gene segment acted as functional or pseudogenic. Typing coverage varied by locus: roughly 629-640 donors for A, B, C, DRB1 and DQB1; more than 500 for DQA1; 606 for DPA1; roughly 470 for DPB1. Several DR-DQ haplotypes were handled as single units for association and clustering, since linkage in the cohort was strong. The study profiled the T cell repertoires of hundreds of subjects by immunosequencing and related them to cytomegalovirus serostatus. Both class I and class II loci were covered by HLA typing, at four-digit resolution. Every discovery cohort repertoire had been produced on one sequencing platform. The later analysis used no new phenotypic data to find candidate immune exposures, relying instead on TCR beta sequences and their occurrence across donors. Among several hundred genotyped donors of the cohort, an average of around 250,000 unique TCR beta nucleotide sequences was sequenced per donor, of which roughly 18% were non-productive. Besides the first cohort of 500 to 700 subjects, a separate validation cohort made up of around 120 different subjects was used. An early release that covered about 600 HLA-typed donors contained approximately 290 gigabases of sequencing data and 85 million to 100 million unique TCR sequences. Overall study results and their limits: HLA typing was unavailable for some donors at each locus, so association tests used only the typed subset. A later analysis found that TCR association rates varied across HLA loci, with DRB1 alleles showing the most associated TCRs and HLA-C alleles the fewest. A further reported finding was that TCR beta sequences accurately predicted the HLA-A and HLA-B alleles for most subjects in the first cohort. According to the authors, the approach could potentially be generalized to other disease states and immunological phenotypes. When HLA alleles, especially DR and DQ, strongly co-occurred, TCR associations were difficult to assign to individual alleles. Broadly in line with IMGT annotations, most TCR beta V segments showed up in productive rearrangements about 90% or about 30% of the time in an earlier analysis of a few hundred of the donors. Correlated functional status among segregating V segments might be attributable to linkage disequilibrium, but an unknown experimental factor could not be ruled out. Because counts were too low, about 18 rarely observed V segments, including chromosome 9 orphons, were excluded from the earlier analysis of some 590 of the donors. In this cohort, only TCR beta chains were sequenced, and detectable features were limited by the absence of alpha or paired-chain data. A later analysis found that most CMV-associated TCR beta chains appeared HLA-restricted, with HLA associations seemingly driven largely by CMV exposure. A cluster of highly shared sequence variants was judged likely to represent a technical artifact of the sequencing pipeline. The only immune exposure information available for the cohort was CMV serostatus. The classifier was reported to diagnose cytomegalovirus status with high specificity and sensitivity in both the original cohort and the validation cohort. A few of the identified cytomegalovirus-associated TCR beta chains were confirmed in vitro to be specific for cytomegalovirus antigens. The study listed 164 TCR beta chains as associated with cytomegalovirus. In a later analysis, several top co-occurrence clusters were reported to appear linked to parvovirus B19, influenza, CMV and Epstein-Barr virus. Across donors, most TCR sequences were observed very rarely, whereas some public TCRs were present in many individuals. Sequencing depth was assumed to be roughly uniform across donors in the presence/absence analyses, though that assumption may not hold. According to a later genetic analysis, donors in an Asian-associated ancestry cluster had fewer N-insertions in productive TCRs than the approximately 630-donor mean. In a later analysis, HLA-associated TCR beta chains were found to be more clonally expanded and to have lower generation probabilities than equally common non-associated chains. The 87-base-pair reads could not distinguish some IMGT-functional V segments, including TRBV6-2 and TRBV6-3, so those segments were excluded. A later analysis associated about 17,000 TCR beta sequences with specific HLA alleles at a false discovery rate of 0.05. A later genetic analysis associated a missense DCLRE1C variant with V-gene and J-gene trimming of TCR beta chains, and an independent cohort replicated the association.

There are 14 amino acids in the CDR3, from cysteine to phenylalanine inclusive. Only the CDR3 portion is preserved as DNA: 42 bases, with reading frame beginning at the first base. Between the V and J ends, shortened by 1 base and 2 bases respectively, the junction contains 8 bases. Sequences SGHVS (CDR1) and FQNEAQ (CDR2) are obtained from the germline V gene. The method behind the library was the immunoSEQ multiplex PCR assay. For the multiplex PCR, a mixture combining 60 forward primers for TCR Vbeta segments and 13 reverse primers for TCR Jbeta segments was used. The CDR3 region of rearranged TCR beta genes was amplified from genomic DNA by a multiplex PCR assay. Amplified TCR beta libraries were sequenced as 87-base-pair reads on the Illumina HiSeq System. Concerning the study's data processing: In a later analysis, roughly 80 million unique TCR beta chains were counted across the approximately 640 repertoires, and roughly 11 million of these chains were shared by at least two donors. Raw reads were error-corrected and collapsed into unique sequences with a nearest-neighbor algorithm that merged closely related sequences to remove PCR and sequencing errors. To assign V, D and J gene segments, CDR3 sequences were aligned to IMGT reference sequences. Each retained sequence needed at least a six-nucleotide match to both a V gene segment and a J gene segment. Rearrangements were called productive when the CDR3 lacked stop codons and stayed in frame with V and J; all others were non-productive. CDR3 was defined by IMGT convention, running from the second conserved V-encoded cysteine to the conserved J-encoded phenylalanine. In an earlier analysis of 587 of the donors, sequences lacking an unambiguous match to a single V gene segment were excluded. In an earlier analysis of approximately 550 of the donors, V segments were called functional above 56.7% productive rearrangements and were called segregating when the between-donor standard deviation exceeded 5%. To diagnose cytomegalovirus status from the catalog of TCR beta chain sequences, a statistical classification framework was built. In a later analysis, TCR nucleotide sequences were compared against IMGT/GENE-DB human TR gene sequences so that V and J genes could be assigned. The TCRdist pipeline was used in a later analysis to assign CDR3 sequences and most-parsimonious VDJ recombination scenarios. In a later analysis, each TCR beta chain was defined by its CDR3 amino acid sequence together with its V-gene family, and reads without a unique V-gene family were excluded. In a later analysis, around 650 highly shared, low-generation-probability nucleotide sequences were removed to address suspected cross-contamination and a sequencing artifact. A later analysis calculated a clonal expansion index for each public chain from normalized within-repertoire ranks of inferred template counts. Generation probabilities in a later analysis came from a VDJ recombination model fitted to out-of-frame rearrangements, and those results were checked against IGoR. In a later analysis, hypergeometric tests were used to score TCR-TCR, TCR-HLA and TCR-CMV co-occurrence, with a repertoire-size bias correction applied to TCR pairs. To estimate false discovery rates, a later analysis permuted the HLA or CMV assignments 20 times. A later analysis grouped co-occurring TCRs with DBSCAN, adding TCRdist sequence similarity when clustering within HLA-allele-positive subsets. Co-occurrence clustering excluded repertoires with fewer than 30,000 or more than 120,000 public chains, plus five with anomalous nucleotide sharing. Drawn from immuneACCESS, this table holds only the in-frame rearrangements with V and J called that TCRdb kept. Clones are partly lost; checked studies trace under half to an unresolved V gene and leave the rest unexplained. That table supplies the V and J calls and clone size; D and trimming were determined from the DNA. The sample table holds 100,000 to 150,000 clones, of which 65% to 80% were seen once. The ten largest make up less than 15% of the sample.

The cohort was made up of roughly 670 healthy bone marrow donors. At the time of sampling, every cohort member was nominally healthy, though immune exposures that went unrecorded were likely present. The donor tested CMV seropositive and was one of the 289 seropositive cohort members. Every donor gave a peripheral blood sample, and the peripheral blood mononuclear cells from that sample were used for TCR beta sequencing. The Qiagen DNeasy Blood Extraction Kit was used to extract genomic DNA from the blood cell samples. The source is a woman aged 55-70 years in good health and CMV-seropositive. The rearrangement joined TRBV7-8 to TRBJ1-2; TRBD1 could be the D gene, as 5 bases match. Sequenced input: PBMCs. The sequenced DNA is TGTGCCAGCAGCTTAGTAAGGGGAAACTATGGCTACACCTTC. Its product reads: CASSLVRGNYGYTF. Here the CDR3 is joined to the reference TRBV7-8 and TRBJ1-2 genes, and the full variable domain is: GAGVSQSPRYKVAKRGQDVALRCDPISGHVSLFWYQQALGQGPEFLTYFQNEAQLDKSGLPSDRFFAERPEGSVSTLKIQRTQQEDSAVYLCASSLVRGNYGYTFGSGTRLTVV.